Listed here are 14 T cell receptor beta chains from one sample, sequenced in a study of shared clonotypes between healthy human individuals. Libraries were prepared by immunoSEQ multiplex PCR; TCRdb keeps only in-frame clonotypes and omits some of them. This table has a few million clones, approximately 94% appearing once. Sequences were obtained from naive CD4+ T cells sorted from blood. The sample's subset: CD45RA+ positively selected. The receptor source for this set is a man younger than 30 in good health.

This sequence joins TRBV5-1 and TRBJ2-5; 7 bases align to TRBD2. The CDR3 loop spans 16 amino acids. The germline V gene has CDR1 SGHRS and CDR2 YFSETQ. V shed 4 bases and J 5 bases; nucleotides not matched to a gene: 14. CDR3 in amino acids: CASSPGTTRELETQYF. Here the CDR3 DNA reads TGCGCCAGCAGCCCAGGGACTACCCGGGAATTGGAGACCCAGTACTTC.

This clone showed up just once. This sequence joins TRBV13 and TRBJ1-1, with D uncertain. The germline gives CDR1 PRHDT, CDR2 FYEKMQ (reference sequence). This CDR3 contains 15 residues. Trimming left V 1 base short and J 0 bases short, with 9 bases between. CDR3 sequence (DNA): TGTGCCAGCAGCTTAGACTCCAGGATGAACACTGAAGCTTTCTTT. Amino acids: CASSLDSRMNTEAFF.

This clone was counted only a few times. This rearrangement joins TRBV5-6 to TRBJ2-1, with TRBD2 identical over 10 bases. Germline assignment: CDR1 SGHDT and CDR2 YYEEEE. The V and J ends lost 5 bases and 14 bases, in that order; junction bases with no gene match: 10. The CDR3 covers 13 residues. CDR3 in DNA: TGTGCCAGCAGGAACGCACTAGCGGGAAAAGAGTTCTTC. It codes for CASRNALAGKEFF. Full variable domain (rest looked up from reference TRBV5-6 and TRBJ2-1): DAGVTQSPTHLIKTRGQQVTLRCSPKSGHDTVSWYQQALGQGPQFIFQYYEEEERQRGNFPDRFSGHQFPNYSSELNVNALLLGDSALYLCASRNALAGKEFFGPGTRLTVL.

This chain links TRBV28 with TRBJ2-6, with 9 bases that match TRBD1. The CDR3 runs to 18 residues. Germline CDR1 reads MDHEN; CDR2 reads SYDVKM. After removal of 6 bases from V and 4 bases from J, the junction contained 13 bases not matched to a gene. The CDR3 DNA reads TGTGCCAGCAGCTCCTCTCCCGGGACAGGGTCCGGGGCCAACGTCCTGACTTTC. Its protein product is CASSSSPGTGSGANVLTF. The full variable domain, its missing parts supplied by reference TRBV28 and TRBJ2-6, is DVKVTQSSRYLVKRTGEKVFLECVQDMDHENMFWYRQDPGLGLRLIYFSYDVKMKEKGDIPEGYSVSREKKERFSLILESASTNQTSMYLCASSSSPGTGSGANVLTFGAGSRLTVL.

The chain combines TRBV7-6 with TRBJ1-3; D remains unclear. The CDR3 covers 14 residues. Germline values: CDR1 SGHVS, CDR2 FNYEAQ. V dropped 5 bases and J dropped 8 bases, with 16 bases sitting between them. The chain's CDR3 is CASSEGSKADTIYF. CDR3 in DNA: TGTGCCAGCAGCGAAGGGTCCAAGGCGGACACCATATATTTT.

V is TRBV5-1 and J is TRBJ2-7; the match to TRBD2 covers 7 bases. CDR3 length equals 15 residues. The V gene end was trimmed by 3 bases and the J gene end by 2 bases; junction bases not matched to a gene: 8. CDR1 and CDR2 (germline): SGHRS, YFSETQ. The CDR3 protein is CASSSLGGVAYEQYF. DNA of the CDR3: TGCGCCAGCAGCTCGTTGGGGGGGGTTGCCTACGAGCAGTACTTC.

The gene calls are TRBV6-1 and TRBJ1-1; D is unresolved. V was trimmed by 2 bases and J by 0 bases, leaving 10 bases between them. The germline gives CDR1 MNHNS, CDR2 SASEGT. This CDR3 comprises 15 residues. The chain's CDR3 is CASSESGTLNTEAFF. The CDR3, as DNA: TGTGCCAGCAGTGAATCGGGCACATTGAACACTGAAGCTTTCTTT.

This chain links TRBV6-6 with TRBJ2-2; D perhaps matches TRBD2 (5 bases). The CDR3 sequence is 13 residues long. Trimming pared 7 bases from V and 7 bases from J, leaving 13 bases between. CDR1 is MNHNY and CDR2 is SVGAGI in the germline V gene (reference sequence). CDR3 residues: CASTRGEGGELFF. CDR3 DNA sequence: TGTGCCAGCACCCGGGGAGAGGGCGGGGAGCTGTTTTTT.

Comments on this clone: The same CDR3 also results from other DNA sequences found in this sample. The chain recombines TRBV5-6 with TRBJ1-5; TRBD1 matches 8 bases. The germline CDR1 and CDR2 sequences are SGHDT and YYEEEE. The CDR3 totals 14 residues. J gave up 7 bases and V 2 bases, and 5 bases lay outside the gene matches. The CDR3 nucleotides read TGTGCCAGCAGCTTTACAGGGGGGGGGCAGCCCCAGCATTTT. This encodes CASSFTGGGQPQHF.

This sequence joins TRBV18 and TRBJ1-3; D perhaps matches TRBD1 (6 bases). The CDR3 sequence is 19 residues long. Deletions cut 4 bases from V and 2 bases from J, with 24 bases between. The V gene's germline CDR1 is KGHSH and CDR2 LQKENI. As DNA, the CDR3 is TGTGCCAGCTCACTCAACTTACAGGGTGTAGGCTCTGCTGGAAACACCATATATTTT. It yields the protein CASSLNLQGVGSAGNTIYF.

The genes are TRBV6-5 and TRBJ2-1, with D possibly matching TRBD2 (6 bases). CDR1 is MNHEY, CDR2 SVGAGI, per germline. Trimming removed 6 bases at V and 7 bases at J, with 16 bases between. This CDR3 is built from 14 residues. The CDR3 DNA is TGTGCCAGCAGCCCGCTGGGGGAGGTAAATGAGCAGTTCTTC. This gives the protein CASSPLGEVNEQFF.

For this clone: Within the sample, other DNA sequences also encode this same CDR3. V gene TRBV7-9 combines with J gene TRBJ2-1, with D tentatively TRBD1 (6 bases). The CDR3 is 15 amino acids. The germline CDR1 and CDR2 sequences are SEHNR and FQNEAQ (reference sequence). V gave up 1 base and J gave up 1 base, with 8 bases separating them. The CDR3: CASSLVGGSYNEQFF. The DNA of the CDR3 is TGTGCCAGCAGCTTAGTAGGGGGATCCTACAATGAGCAGTTCTTC.

The rearrangement links TRBV28 to TRBJ2-7, with a weak D call TRBD1 (5 bases). V gave up 8 bases and J gave up 7 bases, with 18 bases separating them. The V gene's germline CDR1 is MDHEN and CDR2 SYDVKM. The CDR3 has 13 amino acids. Written as DNA, the CDR3 is TGTGCCAGCCGCAGGGAAGGAGTGGGGGAGCAGTACTTC. Its translation is CASRREGVGEQYF. The complete variable domain, with remaining parts taken from reference TRBV28 and TRBJ2-7, reads DVKVTQSSRYLVKRTGEKVFLECVQDMDHENMFWYRQDPGLGLRLIYFSYDVKMKEKGDIPEGYSVSREKKERFSLILESASTNQTSMYLCASRREGVGEQYFGPGTRLTVT.

In regard to this clone: A much larger clone differs by one base, so this may be a read error. This CDR3 is also generated by other DNA sequences in the sample. V gene TRBV11-2 combines with J gene TRBJ2-5; no clear D. The V end was cut by 4 bases, the J end by 3 bases, with 3 bases between. CDR3 length: 11 amino acids. Germline V CDR1 and CDR2: SGHAT, FQNNGV. The CDR3 protein is CASSSKETQYF. In nucleotides, the CDR3 is TGTGCCAGCAGCTCCAAAGAGACCCAGTACTTC.